The clone carrying this T cell receptor (beta chain) was seen ten or more times. Synthesis of TCR beta cDNA was carried out from 500 ng total RNA with a constant-region primer. Construction of TCR beta libraries relied on three successive nested multiplex PCR rounds employing slightly modified ARM-PCR. The first two PCR rounds used TRBV1-TRBV30 forward primers with a C-beta reverse primer, around 10 cycles each. Using its own MiXCR run on the multiplex PCR reads, TCRdb lists one record per CDR3 protein. This sample has 310,000 or so distinct CDR3 sequences, with nearly 60% found just once. This record comes from a study of tumor-infiltrating lymphocytes in primary liver carcinoma. Overall study: The tumors ranged from about 4.2 to 10 cm across and fell within stage T1-T3 N0M0.

RNA was extracted from whole blood without cell sorting, alongside germline DNA. About 4 milliliters of peripheral blood were drawn presurgically. V was clipped by 2 bases and J by 4 bases, with 11 bases between them. Germline CDR1 and CDR2: SQVTM and ANQGSEA. The CDR3 length is 14 residues. The sample was peripheral blood. This receptor was taken from a woman in her twenties or thirties with primary liver carcinoma and hepatitis B virus infection. V usage is TRBV29-1 and J usage is TRBJ2-2; weak D call: TRBD2 (6 bases). CDR3 protein: CSVERELGTGELFF. The CDR3, as DNA: TGCAGCGTTGAACGGGAGTTAGGCACCGGGGAGCTGTTTTTT.